The rows below give T cell receptor beta chains drawn from one sample of a study of T cell responses to AZD1222 COVID-19 vaccine. Assay used: immunoSEQ multiplex PCR; TCRdb lists only in-frame clones, some missing. The sample yields around 150,000 clones, about 90% seen once. This specimen was peripheral blood, taken 28 days after the second dose of the MenACWY control vaccine. The receptor set was obtained from an adult who received the MenACWY meningococcal vaccine as a control. CDR3s include the opening cysteine and the closing phenylalanine or tryptophan. Clone size is shown for a subset of rows, as once, few, many or a class of expanded clone.

V,size,CDR3
TRBV5-1,-,CASSTWTGQETQYF
TRBV25-1,-,CASSWDSGKQYF
TRBV6-1,once,CASSEGMNAEAFF
TRBV4-3,few,CASSQAGRAAEQYF
TRBV27,-,CASRPGWAGPPSTDTQYF
TRBV10-3,-,CAISDPGQAHVAIYF
TRBV28,-,CASSQREYNNEQFF
TRBV28,-,CASSLRKGELFF
TRBV11-2,-,CASSFGLAEGSGELFF
TRBV29-1,-,CSVEAGQGRGGYTF
TRBV7-2,-,CASSLAGDNEQFF
TRBV12-3/TRBV12-4,-,CASSVTDTQYF
TRBV24-1,once,CATSFRQGRSNEQFF
TRBV28,-,CASSPQGLNAAYEQYF
TRBV7-8,-,CASSLGTGVGYEQYF
TRBV27,once,CASSLWTSALPYEQYF
TRBV11-2,-,CASSLEATGNEQFF
TRBV19,-,CASGDSSSLLETQYF
TRBV5-1,-,CASSRERSNTEAFF
TRBV27,-,CASSLQGTYEQYF
TRBV6-2/TRBV6-3,-,CASSSLDQNNEQFF
TRBV21-1,-,CASSKVGYRDNQETQYF
TRBV21-1,-,CASSPSRLVGETQYF
TRBV10-3,-,CAISAADRVTEAFF
TRBV4-3,-,CASSQDLGGYTQYF
TRBV5-1,-,CASSLNGWGEETQYF
TRBV2,-,CASSDLSIMNTEAFF
TRBV6-5,-,CASSYSNTGELFF
TRBV3-1/TRBV3-2,-,CASRLGPLTSPLHF
TRBV14,-,CASSQGTGTGVTEAFF
TRBV2,-,CASTPQGQYTNYGYTF
TRBV7-2,-,CASSPPPLGDTQYF
TRBV7-2,-,CASSRDRGLETQYF
TRBV5-5,-,CASTLSPAVGNNQPQHF
TRBV5-4,-,CASSAGLAGNTGELFF
TRBV21-1,-,CASSNCRDGQGMRFSGRGCYEQYF
TRBV21-1,few,CASSTCWDSSYNEQFF
TRBV6-5,-,CASTTPGQGAGAFF
TRBV11-2,few,CASSLVLWTQGNTDTQYF
TRBV6-1,-,CASSEDGGGNQPQHF
TRBV6-5,-,CASSYGRPGTEAFF